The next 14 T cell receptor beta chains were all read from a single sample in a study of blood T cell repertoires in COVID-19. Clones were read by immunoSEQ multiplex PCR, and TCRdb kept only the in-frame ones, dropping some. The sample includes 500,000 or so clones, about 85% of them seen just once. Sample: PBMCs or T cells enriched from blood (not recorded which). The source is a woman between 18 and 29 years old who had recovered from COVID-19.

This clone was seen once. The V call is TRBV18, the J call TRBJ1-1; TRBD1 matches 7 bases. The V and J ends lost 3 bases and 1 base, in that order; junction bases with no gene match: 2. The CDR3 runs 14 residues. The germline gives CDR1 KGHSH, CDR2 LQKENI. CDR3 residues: CASSPAGGNTEAFF. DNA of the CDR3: TGTGCCAGCTCACCCGCAGGGGGGAACACTGAAGCTTTCTTT.

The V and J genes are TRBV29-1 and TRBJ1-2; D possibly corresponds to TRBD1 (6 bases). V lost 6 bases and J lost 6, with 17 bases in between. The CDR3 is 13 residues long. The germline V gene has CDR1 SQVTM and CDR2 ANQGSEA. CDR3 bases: TGCAGCGTCCCCTGGGCAGGGGAAGATGGCTACACCTTC. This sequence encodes CSVPWAGEDGYTF.

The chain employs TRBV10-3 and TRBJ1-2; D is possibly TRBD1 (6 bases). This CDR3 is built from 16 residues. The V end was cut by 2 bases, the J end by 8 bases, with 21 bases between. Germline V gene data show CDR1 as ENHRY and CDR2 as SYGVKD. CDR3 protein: CAISETRDISPLGYTF. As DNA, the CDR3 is TGTGCCATCAGTGAGACCCGGGACATTTCCCCTTTGGGCTACACCTTC.

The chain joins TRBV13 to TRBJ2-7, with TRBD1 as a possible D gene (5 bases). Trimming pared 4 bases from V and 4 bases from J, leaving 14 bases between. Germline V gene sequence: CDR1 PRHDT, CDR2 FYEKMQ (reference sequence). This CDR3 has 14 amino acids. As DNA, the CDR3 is TGTGCCAGCAGCTCCTCGCAGGGAAGGTACGAGCAGTACTTC. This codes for CASSSSQGRYEQYF.

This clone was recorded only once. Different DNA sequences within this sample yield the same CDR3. DNA of the CDR3: TGTGCCAGCAGCTTCACTGAGAACACTGAAGCTTTCTTT. This gives the protein CASSFTENTEAFF. This chain links TRBV7-9 with TRBJ1-1; D is unresolved. Between the trimmed V and J ends, which lost 3 bases and 1 base, there was a span of 6 bases. This CDR3 region has 13 residues. The germline CDR1 and CDR2 sequences are SEHNR and FQNEAQ (reference sequence). Using reference TRBV7-9 and TRBJ1-1 for the parts outside the CDR3, the full variable domain is DTGVSQNPRHKITKRGQNVTFRCDPISEHNRLYWYRQTLGQGPEFLTYFQNEAQLEKSRLLSDRFSAERPKGSFSTLEIQRTEQGDSAMYLCASSFTENTEAFFGQGTRLTVV.

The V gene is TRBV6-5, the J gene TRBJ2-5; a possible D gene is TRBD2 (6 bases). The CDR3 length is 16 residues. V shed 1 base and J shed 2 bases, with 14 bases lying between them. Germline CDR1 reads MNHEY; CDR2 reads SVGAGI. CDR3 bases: TGTGCCAGCAGTTACTATTCGGGGGAACGACAAGAGACCCAGTACTTC. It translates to CASSYYSGERQETQYF.

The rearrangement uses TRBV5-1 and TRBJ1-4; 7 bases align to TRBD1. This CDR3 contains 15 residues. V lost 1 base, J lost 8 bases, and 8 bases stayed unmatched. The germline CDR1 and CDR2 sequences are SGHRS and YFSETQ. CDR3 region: CASSLFSGGDEKLFF. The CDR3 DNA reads TGCGCCAGCAGCTTGTTTTCAGGGGGTGACGAAAAACTGTTTTTT.

CDR3 loop: CASSALGGAEYNEQFF. The CDR3 DNA reads TGTGCCAGCAGCGCCTTGGGGGGGGCCGAATACAATGAGCAGTTCTTC. The chain employs TRBV14 and TRBJ2-1, with D possibly TRBD2 on 7 matching bases. CDR3 length: 16 amino acids. Germline CDR1 reads SGHDN; CDR2 reads FVKESK. The germline V and J ends were trimmed by 5 bases and 4 bases, with 18 bases remaining between them.

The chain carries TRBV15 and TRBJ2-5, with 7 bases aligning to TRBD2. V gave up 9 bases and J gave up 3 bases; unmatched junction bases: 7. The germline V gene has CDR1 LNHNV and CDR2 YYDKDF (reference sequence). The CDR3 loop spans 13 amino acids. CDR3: CATRNGGEETQYF. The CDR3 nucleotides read TGTGCCACTAGGAATGGGGGGGAAGAGACCCAGTACTTC. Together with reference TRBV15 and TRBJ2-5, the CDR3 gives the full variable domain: DAMVIQNPRYQVTQFGKPVTLSCSQTLNHNVMYWYQQKSSQAPKLLFHYYDKDFNNEADTPDNFQSRRPNTSFCFLDIRSPGLGDTAMYLCATRNGGEETQYFGPGTRLLVL.

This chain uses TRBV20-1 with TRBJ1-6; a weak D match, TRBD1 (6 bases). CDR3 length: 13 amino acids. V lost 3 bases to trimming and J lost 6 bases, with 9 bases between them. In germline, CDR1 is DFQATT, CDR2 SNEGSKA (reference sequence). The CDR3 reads CSASLDSNSPLHF. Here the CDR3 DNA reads TGCAGTGCTAGTCTGGACAGTAATTCACCCCTCCACTTT.

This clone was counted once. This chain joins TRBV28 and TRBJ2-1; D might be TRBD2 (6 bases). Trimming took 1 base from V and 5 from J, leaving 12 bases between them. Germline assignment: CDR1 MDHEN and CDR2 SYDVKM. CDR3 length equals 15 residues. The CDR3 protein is CASSLSGTGNNEQFF. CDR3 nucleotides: TGTGCCAGCAGTTTATCCGGGACTGGCAACAATGAGCAGTTCTTC.

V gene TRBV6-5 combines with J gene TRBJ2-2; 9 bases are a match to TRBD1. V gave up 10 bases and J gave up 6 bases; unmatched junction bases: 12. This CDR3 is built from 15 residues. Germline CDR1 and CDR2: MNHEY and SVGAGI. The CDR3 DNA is TGTGCCACCGATTCGGGACAGGGTGACGCCGGGGAGCTGTTTTTT. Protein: CATDSGQGDAGELFF.

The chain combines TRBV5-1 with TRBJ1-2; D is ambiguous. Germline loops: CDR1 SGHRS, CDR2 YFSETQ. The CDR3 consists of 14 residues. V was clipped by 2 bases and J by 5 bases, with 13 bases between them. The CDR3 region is CASSFGGEYYGYTF. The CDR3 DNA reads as TGCGCCAGCAGCTTTGGCGGGGAGTATTATGGCTACACCTTC.

DNA of the CDR3: TGTGCCAGCAGCCAAGATGAAGGGGCAAGCGGGGGAGCTTTCTTT. It is translated as CASSQDEGASGGAFF. This chain joins TRBV4-2 and TRBJ1-1; D is possibly TRBD1 (5 bases). With 0 bases removed from V and 10 bases from J, the gap between germline ends came to 18 bases. CDR1 is LGHNA, CDR2 YNFKEQ, per germline. This CDR3 has 15 amino acids.